This entry concerns a single TCR beta chain. No antigen is known for it. TCRdb reprocessed the reads via MiXCR and lists one record per CDR3 protein. The sample has roughly 500,000 distinct CDR3 sequences; more than 40% are singletons. Between the trimmed V and J ends, which lost 5 bases and 11 bases, there was a span of 10 bases. The germline V gene has CDR1 SGHTA and CDR2 FQGNSA. This CDR3 has 11 residues. These data are taken from a study of T cell repertoires in cytomegalovirus infection. The sample in question was cultured PBMCs, obtained from culture after CMV antigen stimulation. This sequence originates from a human donor in good health (CMV status not recorded). Some clones in this sample may be carry-over from other donors' samples. The rearrangement uses TRBV7-2 and TRBJ2-1; a weak D match, TRBD2 (5 bases). CDR3 protein: CASSPGDQQFF. In DNA form, the CDR3 reads TGTGCCAGCAGCCCCGGGGATCAGCAGTTCTTC. Combining the CDR3 with reference TRBV7-2 and TRBJ2-1 gives the whole variable domain GAGVSQSPSNKVTEKGKDVELRCDPISGHTALYWYRQSLGQGLEFLIYFQGNSAPDKSGLPSDRFSAERTGGSVSTLTIQRTQQEDSAVYLCASSPGDQQFFGPGTRLTVL.